These 32 T cell receptor beta chains originate from one sample sequenced in a study of blood T cell repertoires in COVID-19. Generated by immunoSEQ multiplex PCR, the TCRdb table keeps only in-frame clones and is missing some. The table lists some 150,000 clones, approximately 86% of them singletons, with over 0.55% in the top ten. The specimen was peripheral blood. These receptors all come from a man in his fifties or sixties with COVID-19, enrolled during active disease.

This rearrangement joins TRBV9 to TRBJ2-2, with a weak D call TRBD1 (6 bases). With 1 base removed from V and 6 bases from J, the gap between germline ends came to 13 bases. Germline V CDR1 and CDR2: SGDLS, YYNGEE. The CDR3 is 15 residues long. The CDR3, as DNA: TGTGCCAGCAGCGTACTTACAGGGTCCCCCGGGGAGCTGTTTTTT. Translated, it gives CASSVLTGSPGELFF.

The chain employs TRBV6-2 or TRBV6-3 and TRBJ1-1, with D tentatively TRBD1 (6 bases). CDR3 size: 13 residues. V dropped 2 bases and J dropped 4 bases, with 8 bases sitting between them. Per germline, CDR1 MNHEY and CDR2 SVGEGT. This CDR3 is CASSYVGGTEAFF. In nucleotides, the CDR3 is TGTGCCAGCAGTTACGTAGGGGGCACTGAAGCTTTCTTT.

The chain is built from TRBV19 and TRBJ1-4, with 8 nucleotides matching TRBD1. V gave up 6 bases and J gave up 0 bases; unmatched junction bases: 3. The germline gives CDR1 LNHDA, CDR2 SQIVND (reference sequence). The CDR3 is made up of 15 amino acids. The CDR3 region is CASRAQGATNEKLFF. The CDR3 nucleotides are TGTGCCAGTAGGGCACAGGGGGCAACTAATGAAAAACTGTTTTTT.

The J gene is TRBJ2-5, the V gene TRBV5-6; the D gene is possibly TRBD2 (6 bases). CDR3 length: 14 amino acids. Between the trimmed V and J ends, which lost 3 bases and 5 bases, there was a span of 14 bases. Germline V CDR1 and CDR2: SGHDT, YYEEEE. CDR3 DNA sequence: TGTGCCAGCAGCTACCTGACTAGGGTGGAGACCCAGTACTTC. This translates into CASSYLTRVETQYF.

The chain carries TRBV5-1 and TRBJ2-5, with TRBD2 identical over 10 bases. Germline trimming cut 5 bases from V and 3 bases from J; bases unmatched to any gene: 4. Germline-derived CDR1 and CDR2 are SGHRS and YFSETQ. CDR3 size: 14 residues. In DNA form, the CDR3 reads TGCGCCAGCAGGCTAGCGGGAGTGGAAGAGACCCAGTACTTC. Protein sequence: CASRLAGVEETQYF.

This clone turned up a few times. This sequence joins TRBV4-2 and TRBJ2-2, with 8 nucleotides matching TRBD1. The germline V gene encodes CDR1 LGHNA and CDR2 YNFKEQ. V lost 5 bases and J lost 6; bases outside the gene matches: 11. The CDR3 is made up of 16 amino acids. The CDR3 DNA sequence: TGTGCCAGCAGCGCAACCCAGACAGGGGTCGCCGGGGAGCTGTTTTTT. This sequence encodes CASSATQTGVAGELFF.

The rearrangement links TRBV11-3 to TRBJ1-1; D uncertain. Trimming took off 7 bases at V and 4 bases at J, with 16 bases between the two ends. This CDR3 contains 14 residues. In germline, CDR1 is SGHNT, CDR2 YENEEA. This CDR3 reads CASTETTLITEAFF. DNA of the CDR3: TGTGCCAGCACCGAAACCACTCTCATCACTGAAGCTTTCTTT.

With respect to this clone: Other DNA variants within this sample encode the same CDR3. V and J are TRBV6-5 and TRBJ1-3; perhaps TRBD1 as D (5 bases). The CDR3 runs to 15 residues. Per the germline V gene, CDR1 is MNHEY and CDR2 is SVGAGI. V lost 2 bases and J lost 0, with 8 bases in between. The CDR3: CASSYGGSSGNTIYF. CDR3 DNA: TGTGCCAGCAGTTACGGGGGGAGCTCTGGAAACACCATATATTTT.

The chain uses TRBV19 and TRBJ1-5; no reliable D call. Germline CDR1 and CDR2: LNHDA and SQIVND (reference sequence). Between the trimmed V and J ends, which lost 1 base and 3 bases, there was a span of 10 bases. CDR3 size: 15 residues. In DNA form, the CDR3 reads TGTGCCAGTAGTATAGGAGCCGGGGACAATCAGCCCCAGCATTTT. Protein sequence: CASSIGAGDNQPQHF. Together with reference TRBV19 and TRBJ1-5, the CDR3 gives the full variable domain: DGGITQSPKYLFRKEGQNVTLSCEQNLNHDAMYWYRQDPGQGLRLIYYSQIVNDFQKGDIAEGYSVSREKKESFPLTVTSAQKNPTAFYLCASSIGAGDNQPQHFGDGTRLSIL.

The sample holds one count of this clone. This chain links TRBV11-2 with TRBJ2-7; the D gene is possibly TRBD2 (6 bases). V lost 11 bases and J lost 11, with 34 bases in between. CDR3 length: 16 amino acids. Germline loops: CDR1 SGHAT, CDR2 FQNNGV. The CDR3 loop is CAGRKELSPGVGRKYF. The CDR3, as DNA: TGTGCCGGGCGGAAAGAGCTCAGTCCGGGAGTTGGCAGGAAGTACTTC.

The chain uses TRBV5-8 and TRBJ2-1, with 13 bases identical to TRBD2. Germline CDR1 SGHTS, CDR2 YDEGEE. Germline trimming cut 4 bases from V and 9 bases from J; bases unmatched to any gene: 7. This CDR3 is 15 amino acids long. CDR3 residues: CASSPGTSGTVEQFF. In DNA form, the CDR3 reads TGTGCCAGCAGCCCAGGGACTAGCGGGACTGTTGAGCAGTTCTTC.

The rearrangement uses TRBV5-4 and TRBJ2-2; unclear D gene. CDR3 size: 14 residues. Trimming left V 5 bases short and J 0 bases short, with 8 bases between. Germline V CDR1 and CDR2: SGHNT, YYREEE (reference sequence). Written as DNA, the CDR3 is TGTGCCAGCAGGCGAGACACGAACACCGGGGAGCTGTTTTTT. Residues: CASRRDTNTGELFF.

The V gene is TRBV28, the J gene TRBJ1-3; 9 nucleotides line up with TRBD1. The CDR3 spans 15 residues. Germline CDR1 reads MDHEN; CDR2 reads SYDVKM. V dropped 5 bases and J dropped 4; count of bases not matched to a gene: 6. DNA of the CDR3: TGTGCCAGCAGTCTACAGGGGGCCGGGGGAAACACCATATATTTT. It specifies CASSLQGAGGNTIYF. Drawing the rest from reference TRBV28 and TRBJ1-3, the complete variable domain is DVKVTQSSRYLVKRTGEKVFLECVQDMDHENMFWYRQDPGLGLRLIYFSYDVKMKEKGDIPEGYSVSREKKERFSLILESASTNQTSMYLCASSLQGAGGNTIYFGEGSWLTVV.

This clone was seen ten or more times. V usage is TRBV24-1 and J usage is TRBJ2-3, with 9 nucleotides matching TRBD2. The CDR3 is 14 amino acids. Germline trimming cut 7 bases from V and 4 bases from J; bases unmatched to any gene: 5. Germline assignment: CDR1 KGHDR and CDR2 SFDVKD. CDR3 protein: CATSRLAEADTQYF. CDR3 in DNA: TGTGCCACCAGCAGACTAGCGGAGGCAGATACGCAGTATTTT.

The V call is TRBV5-6, the J call TRBJ2-7; D perhaps matches TRBD1 (5 bases). CDR3 length: 14 amino acids. Trimming removed 1 base from V and 5 bases from J, with 13 bases in between. Germline CDR1 and CDR2: SGHDT and YYEEEE. CDR3 loop: CASSLLQGPHEQYF. Written as DNA, the CDR3 is TGTGCCAGCAGCTTGTTGCAGGGTCCCCACGAGCAGTACTTC. The full variable domain, in which reference TRBV5-6 and TRBJ2-7 provide the parts outside the CDR3, is DAGVTQSPTHLIKTRGQQVTLRCSPKSGHDTVSWYQQALGQGPQFIFQYYEEEERQRGNFPDRFSGHQFPNYSSELNVNALLLGDSALYLCASSLLQGPHEQYFGPGTRLTVT.

This chain connects TRBV30 to TRBJ1-2; 8 bases agree with TRBD1. This CDR3 has 13 residues. Germline V gene lookup returns CDR1 GTSNPN and CDR2 SVGIG (reference sequence). Losses at the gene ends were 2 bases for V and 8 bases for J; bases not matched to a gene: 7. CDR3 DNA sequence: TGTGCCTGGAGTAGGGACAGGCCACAGGGCTACACCTTC. This encodes CAWSRDRPQGYTF.

As DNA, the CDR3 is TGTGCCAGTAGTATAGCGAGGGTATATCGACAGCCCCAGCATTTT. Its protein is CASSIARVYRQPQHF. The J gene is TRBJ1-5, the V gene TRBV19; D remains ambiguous. V shed 1 base and J shed 7 bases, with 14 bases lying between them. From germline, CDR1 is LNHDA and CDR2 SQIVND (reference sequence). CDR3 length equals 15 residues. The full variable domain, with the rest looked up from reference TRBV19 and TRBJ1-5, is DGGITQSPKYLFRKEGQNVTLSCEQNLNHDAMYWYRQDPGQGLRLIYYSQIVNDFQKGDIAEGYSVSREKKESFPLTVTSAQKNPTAFYLCASSIARVYRQPQHFGDGTRLSIL.

This clone was seen just once. This chain connects TRBV4-2 to TRBJ1-6, with D possibly matching TRBD1 (6 bases). The CDR3 is 17 residues long. The V end lost 0 bases, the J end lost 4 bases, and 13 bases lay between the germline ends. Germline CDR1 is LGHNA and CDR2 is YNFKEQ. In DNA form, the CDR3 reads TGTGCCAGCAGCCAAGATTCGACAGGAGTTTATAATTCACCCCTCCACTTT. Its translation: CASSQDSTGVYNSPLHF.

This clone was found once. Within the sample, other DNA sequences also encode this same CDR3. This chain connects TRBV10-1 to TRBJ2-7; 11 bases match TRBD2. Germline lookup yields CDR1 WNHNN and CDR2 SYGVQD (reference sequence). Unmatched junction bases numbered 14, after V lost 7 bases and J lost 3 bases. The CDR3 has 17 residues. The CDR3 region is CASNWKALAGENYEQYF. CDR3 bases: TGCGCCAGCAATTGGAAAGCACTAGCGGGGGAGAACTACGAGCAGTACTTC.

The rearrangement joins TRBV6-6 to TRBJ2-7, with TRBD1 matching 11 bases. V lost 4 bases and J lost 4; bases outside the gene matches: 9. Per the germline V gene, CDR1 is MNHNY and CDR2 is SVGAGI (reference sequence). This CDR3 is built from 16 residues. The CDR3 reads CASSSQDRGLRYEQYF. The CDR3 DNA reads TGTGCCAGCAGTTCTCAGGACAGGGGGCTTCGGTACGAGCAGTACTTC.

The V gene is TRBV7-3, the J gene TRBJ2-1, with 9 bases that match TRBD2. This CDR3 contains 15 residues. V trimming: 2 bases; J trimming: 8 bases; junction bases outside the gene matches: 7. Looked up from germline, CDR1 is SGHTA and CDR2 is FQGTGA. In DNA form, the CDR3 reads TGTGCCAGCAGCTTACAGGCGGGGGGGCTCTATGAGCAGTTCTTC. It codes for CASSLQAGGLYEQFF.

This chain connects TRBV18 to TRBJ1-6; D is perhaps TRBD1 (5 bases). Germline CDR1 reads KGHSH; CDR2 reads LQKENI. Trimming shortened V by 2 bases and J by 4 bases, and 9 bases separated the two germline ends. This CDR3 comprises 15 residues. The CDR3 coding sequence is TGTGCCAGCTCACCAGAGGGGACTTATAATTCACCCCTCCACTTT. The encoded protein is CASSPEGTYNSPLHF.

The chain recombines TRBV4-3 with TRBJ1-3; 7 positions agree with TRBD1. Germline CDR1 reads LGHNA; CDR2 reads YSLEER. This CDR3 comprises 17 residues. The trim removed 0 bases at V and 6 bases at J, leaving 11 bases unmatched. The DNA of the CDR3 is TGCGCCAGCAGCCAAGAGTGGGCAGGGGGTATTCTAAACACCATATATTTT. It encodes CASSQEWAGGILNTIYF.

This clone showed up just once. This chain uses TRBV24-1 with TRBJ1-6, with D possibly matching TRBD1 (5 bases). This CDR3 contains 15 residues. Germline CDR1 and CDR2: KGHDR and SFDVKD. V was shortened by 10 bases and J by 8 bases, with 20 bases between the two germline ends. This CDR3 reads CATCHQGTRDSPLHF. The CDR3 nucleotides read TGTGCCACGTGTCACCAGGGTACACGGGATTCACCCCTCCACTTT.

J is TRBJ1-1 and V is TRBV7-9; D is uncertain. CDR3 length: 14 residues. The germline V and J ends were trimmed by 5 bases and 5 bases, with 15 bases remaining between them. The germline gives CDR1 SEHNR, CDR2 FQNEAQ (reference sequence). The CDR3 DNA reads as TGTGCCAGCAGCAATCAGTATCCCGATACTGAAGCTTTCTTT. Its protein is CASSNQYPDTEAFF.

The chain is built from TRBV5-1 and TRBJ2-1; TRBD2 aligns across 12 bases. V lost 4 bases, J lost 0 bases, and 2 bases stayed unmatched. Germline CDR1 and CDR2: SGHRS and YFSETQ. This CDR3 has 16 residues. The CDR3 spells CASSMTSGGSYNEQFF. CDR3 DNA sequence: TGCGCCAGCAGCATGACTAGCGGGGGCTCCTACAATGAGCAGTTCTTC.

The chain employs TRBV7-5 and TRBJ2-1; the DNA was not used to check the table's D call, TRBD2. TRBV7-5 is given as a pseudogene. The CDR3 totals 17 residues. The chain's CDR3 is CARSLAGGLAGGNEQFF. The CDR3 nucleotides read TGTGCCAGAAGCTTAGCAGGAGGACTAGCGGGGGGGAATGAGCAGTTCTTC.

The chain links TRBV29-1 to TRBJ1-5; possibly TRBD1 for D (5 bases). Germline V gene lookup returns CDR1 SQVTM and CDR2 ANQGSEA. This CDR3 contains 13 residues. Trimming cost V 4 bases and J 5 bases, with 12 bases left between them. DNA for the CDR3: TGCAGCGTTGGGCAGGGTCTGGATCAGCCCCAGCATTTT. It specifies CSVGQGLDQPQHF.

This chain connects TRBV7-3 to TRBJ2-7; 8 nucleotides match TRBD1. This CDR3 has 15 residues. The germline V gene has CDR1 SGHTA and CDR2 FQGTGA. The V segment lost 5 bases and the J segment 2 bases; nucleotides outside the gene matches: 8. The DNA of the CDR3 is TGTGCCAGCAGCCCAACGACAGGGGCGACCTACGAGCAGTACTTC. This sequence encodes CASSPTTGATYEQYF.

This chain connects TRBV29-1 to TRBJ1-1; 7 bases map to TRBD1. Per the germline V gene, CDR1 is SQVTM and CDR2 is ANQGSEA. The CDR3 has 14 residues. With V trimmed by 2 bases and J by 4 bases, 7 bases remained unmatched. CDR3 sequence reads: CSVEYGSGGTEAFF. CDR3 nucleotide sequence: TGCAGCGTTGAATATGGCTCAGGGGGCACTGAAGCTTTCTTT.

V is TRBV11-2 and J is TRBJ1-5, with D possibly TRBD1 on 5 matching bases. The V gene's germline CDR1 is SGHAT and CDR2 FQNNGV. The V and J ends lost 1 base and 2 bases respectively, with 9 bases between them. The CDR3 runs 15 residues. The CDR3 nucleotides read TGTGCCAGCAGCTTAGTGGGGGGGGGCAATCAGCCCCAGCATTTT. This encodes CASSLVGGGNQPQHF.

This clone was picked up a small number of times. J is TRBJ1-6 and V is TRBV6-5, with D tentatively TRBD1 (6 bases). The V gene lost 4 bases and the J gene lost 5 bases, with 12 bases spanning the gap. The CDR3 length is 15 residues. Germline loops: CDR1 MNHEY, CDR2 SVGAGI. The CDR3 nucleotides read TGTGCCAGCAGTTTAGACAGGCGAGATAATTCACCCCTCCACTTT. Protein sequence: CASSLDRRDNSPLHF.